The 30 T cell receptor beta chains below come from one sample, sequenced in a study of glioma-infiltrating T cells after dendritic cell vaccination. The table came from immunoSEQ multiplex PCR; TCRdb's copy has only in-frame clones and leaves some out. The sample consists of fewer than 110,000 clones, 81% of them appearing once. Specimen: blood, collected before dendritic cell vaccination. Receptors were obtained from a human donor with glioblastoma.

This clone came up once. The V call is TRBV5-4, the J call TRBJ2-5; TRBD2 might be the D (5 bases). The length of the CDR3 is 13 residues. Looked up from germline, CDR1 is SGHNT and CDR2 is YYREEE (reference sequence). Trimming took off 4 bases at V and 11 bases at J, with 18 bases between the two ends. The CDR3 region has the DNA TGTGCCAGCAGCGTCGGAGAAGGGAGAGAGCAGTACTTC. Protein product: CASSVGEGREQYF.

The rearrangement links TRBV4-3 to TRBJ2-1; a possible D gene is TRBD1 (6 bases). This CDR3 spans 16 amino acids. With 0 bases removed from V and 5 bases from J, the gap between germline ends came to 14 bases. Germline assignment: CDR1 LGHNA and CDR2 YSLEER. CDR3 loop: CASSQDRGTGNNEQFF. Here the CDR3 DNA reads TGCGCCAGCAGCCAAGATAGGGGGACGGGAAACAATGAGCAGTTCTTC.

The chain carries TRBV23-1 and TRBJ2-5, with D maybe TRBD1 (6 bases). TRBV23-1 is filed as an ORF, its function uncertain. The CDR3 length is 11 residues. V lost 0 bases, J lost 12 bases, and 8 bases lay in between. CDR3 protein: CASSQSGQKYF. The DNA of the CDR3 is TGCGCCAGCAGTCAATCCGGACAGAAGTACTTC.

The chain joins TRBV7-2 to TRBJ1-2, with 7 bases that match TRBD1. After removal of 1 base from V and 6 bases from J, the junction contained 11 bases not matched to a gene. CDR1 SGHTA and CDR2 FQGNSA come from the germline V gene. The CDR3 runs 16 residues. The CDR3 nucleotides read TGTGCCAGCAGCTTAGGCTCGACAGGGCAGGCGGATGGCTACACCTTC. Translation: CASSLGSTGQADGYTF.

CDR3 sequence: CASSPGTGVQETQYF. In DNA, the CDR3 is TGTGCCAGCAGCCCAGGGACAGGGGTCCAAGAGACCCAGTACTTC. J is TRBJ2-5 and V is TRBV9; 10 positions match TRBD1. The CDR3 has 15 amino acids. CDR1 is SGDLS and CDR2 is YYNGEE in the germline V gene. After removal of 4 bases from V and 1 base from J, the junction contained 4 bases not matched to a gene.

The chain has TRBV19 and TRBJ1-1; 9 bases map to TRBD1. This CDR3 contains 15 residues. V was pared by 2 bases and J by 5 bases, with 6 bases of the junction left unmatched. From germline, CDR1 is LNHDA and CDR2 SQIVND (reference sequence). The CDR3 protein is CASSIWDREWTEAFF. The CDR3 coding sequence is TGTGCCAGTAGTATATGGGACAGGGAATGGACTGAAGCTTTCTTT.

In nucleotides, the CDR3 is TGTGCCAGCAGCTTAGGGACATTCTCTGGAAACACCATATATTTT. This sequence encodes CASSLGTFSGNTIYF. The chain links TRBV5-6 to TRBJ1-3; possibly TRBD1 for D (6 bases). Germline CDR1 SGHDT, CDR2 YYEEEE. Trimming removed 2 bases at V and 0 bases at J, with 9 bases between. The CDR3 is made up of 15 amino acids.

The chain's CDR3 is CAWALPGGYNEQFF. The DNA of the CDR3 is TGTGCCTGGGCTCTCCCAGGGGGATACAATGAGCAGTTCTTC. The chain carries TRBV30 and TRBJ2-1, with TRBD1 matching over 7 bases. The CDR3 length is 14 residues. With V trimmed by 5 bases and J by 4 bases, 8 bases remained unmatched. From germline, CDR1 is GTSNPN and CDR2 SVGIG (reference sequence).

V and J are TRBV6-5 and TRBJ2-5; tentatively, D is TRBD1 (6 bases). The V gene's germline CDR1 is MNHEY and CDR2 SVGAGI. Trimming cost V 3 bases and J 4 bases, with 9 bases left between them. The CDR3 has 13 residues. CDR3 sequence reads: CASSYSGVETQYF. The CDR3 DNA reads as TGTGCCAGCAGTTATTCAGGGGTAGAGACCCAGTACTTC.

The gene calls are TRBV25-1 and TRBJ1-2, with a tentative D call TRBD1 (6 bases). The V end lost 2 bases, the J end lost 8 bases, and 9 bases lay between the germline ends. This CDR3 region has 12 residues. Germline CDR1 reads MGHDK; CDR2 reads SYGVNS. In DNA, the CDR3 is TGTGCCAGCAGTGAAACAGGGTTCGGCTACACCTTC. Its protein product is CASSETGFGYTF.

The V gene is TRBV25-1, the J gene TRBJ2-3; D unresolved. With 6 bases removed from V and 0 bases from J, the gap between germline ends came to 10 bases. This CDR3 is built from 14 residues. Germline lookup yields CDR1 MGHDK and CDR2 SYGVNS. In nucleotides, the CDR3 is TGTGCCAGCAGGAAAGCCTCTAGCACAGATACGCAGTATTTT. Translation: CASRKASSTDTQYF. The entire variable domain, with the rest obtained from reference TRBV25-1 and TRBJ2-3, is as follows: EADIYQTPRYLVIGTGKKITLECSQTMGHDKMYWYQQDPGMELHLIHYSYGVNSTEKGDLSSESTVSRIRTEHFPLTLESARPSHTSQYLCASRKASSTDTQYFGPGTRLTVL.

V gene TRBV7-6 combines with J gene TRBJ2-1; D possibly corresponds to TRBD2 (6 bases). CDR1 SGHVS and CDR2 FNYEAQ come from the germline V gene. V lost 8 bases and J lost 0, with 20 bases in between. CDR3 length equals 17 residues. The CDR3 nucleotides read TGTGCCAGCTCCCAAGGGCCCGGACTAAGCTCCTACAATGAGCAGTTCTTC. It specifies CASSQGPGLSSYNEQFF.

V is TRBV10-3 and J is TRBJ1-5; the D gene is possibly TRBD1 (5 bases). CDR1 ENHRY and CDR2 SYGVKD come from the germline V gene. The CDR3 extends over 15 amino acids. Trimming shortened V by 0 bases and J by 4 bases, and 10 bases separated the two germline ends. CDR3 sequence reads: CAISESVGVNQPQHF. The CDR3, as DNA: TGTGCCATCAGTGAGTCGGTAGGGGTAAATCAGCCCCAGCATTTT.

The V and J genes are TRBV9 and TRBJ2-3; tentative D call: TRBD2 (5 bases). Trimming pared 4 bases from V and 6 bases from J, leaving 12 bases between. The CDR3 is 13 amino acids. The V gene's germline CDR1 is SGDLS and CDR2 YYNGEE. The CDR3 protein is CASSTVGEDTQYF. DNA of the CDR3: TGTGCCAGCAGCACCGTGGGAGAGGATACGCAGTATTTT.

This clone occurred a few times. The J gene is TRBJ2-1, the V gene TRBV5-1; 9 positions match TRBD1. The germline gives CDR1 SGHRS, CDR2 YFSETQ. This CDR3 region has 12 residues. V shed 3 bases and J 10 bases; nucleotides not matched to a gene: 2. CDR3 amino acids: CASSSTGGEQFF. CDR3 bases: TGCGCCAGCAGCTCCACAGGGGGCGAGCAGTTCTTC.

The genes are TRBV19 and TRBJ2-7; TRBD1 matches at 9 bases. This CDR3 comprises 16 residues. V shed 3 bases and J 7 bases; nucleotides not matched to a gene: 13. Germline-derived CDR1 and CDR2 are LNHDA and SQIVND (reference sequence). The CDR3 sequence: CASSMDAGTGTKEQYF. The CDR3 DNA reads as TGTGCCAGTAGTATGGATGCCGGGACAGGGACAAAAGAGCAGTACTTC.

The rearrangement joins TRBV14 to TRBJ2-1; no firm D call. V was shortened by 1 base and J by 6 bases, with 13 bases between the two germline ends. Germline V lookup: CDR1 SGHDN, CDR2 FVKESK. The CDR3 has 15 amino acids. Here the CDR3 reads CASSQVQVFFNEQFF. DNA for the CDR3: TGTGCCAGCAGCCAAGTGCAGGTCTTTTTCAATGAGCAGTTCTTC.

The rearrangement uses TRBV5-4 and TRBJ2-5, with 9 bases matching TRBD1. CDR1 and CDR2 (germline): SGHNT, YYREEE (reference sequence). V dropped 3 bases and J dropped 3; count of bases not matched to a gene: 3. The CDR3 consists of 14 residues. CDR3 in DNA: TGTGCCAGCAGCTCCCGGGACAGGGAAGAGACCCAGTACTTC. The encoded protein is CASSSRDREETQYF. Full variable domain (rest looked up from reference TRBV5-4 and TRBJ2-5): ETGVTQSPTHLIKTRGQQVTLRCSSQSGHNTVSWYQQALGQGPQFIFQYYREEENGRGNFPPRFSGLQFPNYSSELNVNALELDDSALYLCASSSRDREETQYFGPGTRLLVL.

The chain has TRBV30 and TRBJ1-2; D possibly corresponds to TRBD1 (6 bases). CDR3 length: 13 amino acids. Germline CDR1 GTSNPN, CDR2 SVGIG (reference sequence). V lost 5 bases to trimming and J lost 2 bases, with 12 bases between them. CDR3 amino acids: CAWRLTGNYGYTF. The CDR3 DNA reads TGTGCCTGGCGTCTTACAGGGAACTATGGCTACACCTTC.

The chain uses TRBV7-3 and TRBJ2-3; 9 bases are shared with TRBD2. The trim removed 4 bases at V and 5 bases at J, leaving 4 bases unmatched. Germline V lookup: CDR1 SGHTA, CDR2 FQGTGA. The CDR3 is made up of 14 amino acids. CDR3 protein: CASSSLAGVDTQYF. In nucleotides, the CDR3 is TGTGCCAGCAGCTCCTTAGCGGGGGTAGATACGCAGTATTTT.

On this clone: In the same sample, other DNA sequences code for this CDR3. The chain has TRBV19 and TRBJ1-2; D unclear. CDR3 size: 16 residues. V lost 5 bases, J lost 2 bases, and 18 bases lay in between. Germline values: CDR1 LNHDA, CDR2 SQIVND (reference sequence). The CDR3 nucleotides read TGTGCCAGTAGTCCTCAATACATCGGAGGAAACTATGGCTACACCTTC. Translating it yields CASSPQYIGGNYGYTF.

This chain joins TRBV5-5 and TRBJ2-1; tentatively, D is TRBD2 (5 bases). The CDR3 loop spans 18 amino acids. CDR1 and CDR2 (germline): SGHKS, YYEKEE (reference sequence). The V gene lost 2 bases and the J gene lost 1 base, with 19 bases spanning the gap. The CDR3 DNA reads TGTGCCAGCAGCTTCCCCGGACTCGCCCTGGTATCCTACAATGAGCAGTTCTTC. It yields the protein CASSFPGLALVSYNEQFF.

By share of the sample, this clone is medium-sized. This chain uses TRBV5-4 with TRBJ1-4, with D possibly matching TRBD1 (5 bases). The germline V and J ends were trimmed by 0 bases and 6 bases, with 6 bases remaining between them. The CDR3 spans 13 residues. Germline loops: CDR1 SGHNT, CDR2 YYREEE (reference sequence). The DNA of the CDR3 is TGTGCCAGCAGCTTGGTGACAGATGAAAAACTGTTTTTT. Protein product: CASSLVTDEKLFF.

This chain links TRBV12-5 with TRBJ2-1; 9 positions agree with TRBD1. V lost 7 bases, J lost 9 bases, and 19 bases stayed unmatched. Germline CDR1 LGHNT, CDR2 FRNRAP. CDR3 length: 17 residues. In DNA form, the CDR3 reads TGTGCTAGTGCCCGAAGGGACACCGGGACAGGGCGGTCTGAGCAGTTCTTC. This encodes CASARRDTGTGRSEQFF.

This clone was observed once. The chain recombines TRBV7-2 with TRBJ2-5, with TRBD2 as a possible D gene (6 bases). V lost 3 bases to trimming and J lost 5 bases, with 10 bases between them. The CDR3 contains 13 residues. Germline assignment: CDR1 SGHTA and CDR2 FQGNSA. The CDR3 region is CASSFGRGETQYF. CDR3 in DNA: TGTGCCAGCAGCTTTGGTCGGGGGGAGACCCAGTACTTC.

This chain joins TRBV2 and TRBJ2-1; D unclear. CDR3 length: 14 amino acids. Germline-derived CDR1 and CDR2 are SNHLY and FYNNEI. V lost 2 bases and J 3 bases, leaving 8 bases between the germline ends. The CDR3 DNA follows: TGTGCCAGCAGTGAACGCTATTTCTACAATGAGCAGTTCTTC. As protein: CASSERYFYNEQFF.

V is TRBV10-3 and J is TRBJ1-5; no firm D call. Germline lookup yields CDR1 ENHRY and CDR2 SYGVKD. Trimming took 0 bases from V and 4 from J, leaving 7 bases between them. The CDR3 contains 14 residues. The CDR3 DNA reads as TGTGCCATCAGTGAGTCGTTCGGGAATCAGCCCCAGCATTTT. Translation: CAISESFGNQPQHF.

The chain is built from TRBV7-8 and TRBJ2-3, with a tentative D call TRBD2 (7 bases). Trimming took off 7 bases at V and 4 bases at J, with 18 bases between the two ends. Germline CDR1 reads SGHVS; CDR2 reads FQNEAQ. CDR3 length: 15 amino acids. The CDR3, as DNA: TGTGCCAGCAAGCTTATTAGGGGGGGCCCAGATACGCAGTATTTT. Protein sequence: CASKLIRGGPDTQYF.

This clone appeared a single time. Here the CDR3 reads CASKVASGGNYEQYF. For the CDR3, the DNA is TGTGCCAGCAAGGTCGCTAGCGGGGGGAACTACGAGCAGTACTTC. The chain recombines TRBV28 with TRBJ2-7, with TRBD2 identical over 11 bases. CDR1 and CDR2 from the germline V gene are MDHEN and SYDVKM. This CDR3 comprises 15 residues. The V gene end was trimmed by 7 bases and the J gene end by 3 bases; junction bases not matched to a gene: 8.

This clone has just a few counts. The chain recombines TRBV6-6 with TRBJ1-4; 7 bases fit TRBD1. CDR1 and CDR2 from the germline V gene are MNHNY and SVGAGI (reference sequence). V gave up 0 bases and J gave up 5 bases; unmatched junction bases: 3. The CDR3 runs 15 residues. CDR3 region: CASSYSDRRNEKLFF. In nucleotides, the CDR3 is TGTGCCAGCAGTTACTCGGACAGGAGAAATGAAAAACTGTTTTTT.